This T cell receptor beta chain was observed in a study of cytomegalovirus exposure and HLA in healthy donors. Note on this clone: What it recognizes is unknown.

Use of 60 Vbeta and 13 Jbeta primers characterized the PCR. The table came from immunoSEQ multiplex PCR; TCRdb's copy has only in-frame clones and leaves some out. Recorded here are about 150,000 clones; the top ten clones represent under 2%. Trimming took 3 bases from V and 2 from J, leaving 8 bases between them. CDR1 MGHDK and CDR2 SYGVNS come from the germline V gene. The length of the CDR3 is 13 residues. General observations from the study: The likely explanation for a cluster of highly shared sequence variants was sequencing artifact. Previous analysis showed most TCR beta V segments were productive about 87% or about 30% of the time. Roughly uniform sequencing depth across donors was assumed, possibly incorrectly. A later analysis showed HLA-associated TCR beta chains outstripping equally common others in clonal expansion.

Sequencing was performed on PBMCs. The V and J genes are TRBV25-1 and TRBJ2-7, with D possibly being TRBD2 (5 bases). The clonotype originates from a woman between 50 and 59 years old in good health and CMV-seronegative. CDR3 nucleotide sequence: TGTGCCAGCAGTGATCCCGGGACCTACGAGCAGTACTTC. Translated: CASSDPGTYEQYF.